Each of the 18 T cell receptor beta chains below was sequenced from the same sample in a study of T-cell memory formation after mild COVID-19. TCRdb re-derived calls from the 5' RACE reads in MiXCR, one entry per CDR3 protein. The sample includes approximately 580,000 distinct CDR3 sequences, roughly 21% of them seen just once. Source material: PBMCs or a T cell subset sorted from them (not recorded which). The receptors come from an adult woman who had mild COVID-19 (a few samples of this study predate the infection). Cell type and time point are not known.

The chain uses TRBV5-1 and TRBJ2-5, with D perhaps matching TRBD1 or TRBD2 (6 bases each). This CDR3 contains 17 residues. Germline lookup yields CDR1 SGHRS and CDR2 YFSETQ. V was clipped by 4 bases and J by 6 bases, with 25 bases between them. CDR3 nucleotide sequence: TGCGCCAGCAGCCTGGAGGGTCCGGGGGCGCCGGGAAAGACCCAGTACTTC. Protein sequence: CASSLEGPGAPGKTQYF.

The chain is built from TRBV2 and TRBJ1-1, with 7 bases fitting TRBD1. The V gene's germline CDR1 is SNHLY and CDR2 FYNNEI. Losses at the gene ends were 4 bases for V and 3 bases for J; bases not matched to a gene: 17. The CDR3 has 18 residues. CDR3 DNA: TGTGCCAGCAGTGGAAGAAGACAGGGAGGGGAACGGGACACTGAAGCTTTCTTT. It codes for CASSGRRQGGERDTEAFF. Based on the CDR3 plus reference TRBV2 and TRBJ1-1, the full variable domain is EPEVTQTPSHQVTQMGQEVILRCVPISNHLYFYWYRQILGQKVEFLVSFYNNEISEKSEIFDDQFSVERPDGSNFTLKIRSTKLEDSAMYFCASSGRRQGGERDTEAFFGQGTRLTVV.

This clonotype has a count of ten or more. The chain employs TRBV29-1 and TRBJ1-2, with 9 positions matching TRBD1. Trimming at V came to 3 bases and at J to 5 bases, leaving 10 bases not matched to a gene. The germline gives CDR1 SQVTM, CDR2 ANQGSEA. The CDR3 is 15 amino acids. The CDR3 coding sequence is TGCAGCGTTGATAGCCGGGACAGGGAACCGTATGGCTACACCTTC. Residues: CSVDSRDREPYGYTF.

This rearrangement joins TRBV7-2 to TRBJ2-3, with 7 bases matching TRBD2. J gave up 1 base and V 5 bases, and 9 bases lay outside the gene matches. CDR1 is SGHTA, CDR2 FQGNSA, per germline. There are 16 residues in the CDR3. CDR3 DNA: TGTGCCAGCAGCCCTTTTGGCGGGAGTGGCACAGATACGCAGTATTTT. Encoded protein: CASSPFGGSGTDTQYF. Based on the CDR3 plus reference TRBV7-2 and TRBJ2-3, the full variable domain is GAGVSQSPSNKVTEKGKDVELRCDPISGHTALYWYRQSLGQGLEFLIYFQGNSAPDKSGLPSDRFSAERTGGSVSTLTIQRTQQEDSAVYLCASSPFGGSGTDTQYFGPGTRLTVL.

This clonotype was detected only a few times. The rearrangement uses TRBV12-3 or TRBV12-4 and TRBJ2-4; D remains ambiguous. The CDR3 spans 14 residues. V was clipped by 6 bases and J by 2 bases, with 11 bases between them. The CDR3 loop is CASSAGPTKNIQYF. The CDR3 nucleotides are TGTGCCAGCAGCGCCGGACCGACCAAAAACATTCAGTACTTC.

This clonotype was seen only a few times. CDR3 in DNA: TGTGCCAGCAGCTATCAGGGGGCTTCTGAAGCTTTCTTT. Encoded protein: CASSYQGASEAFF. The J gene is TRBJ1-1, the V gene TRBV7-3, with 8 bases fitting TRBD1. Per germline, CDR1 SGHTA and CDR2 FQGTGA. The CDR3 loop spans 13 amino acids. Trimming took 4 bases from V and 6 from J; bases not matched to a gene: 4.

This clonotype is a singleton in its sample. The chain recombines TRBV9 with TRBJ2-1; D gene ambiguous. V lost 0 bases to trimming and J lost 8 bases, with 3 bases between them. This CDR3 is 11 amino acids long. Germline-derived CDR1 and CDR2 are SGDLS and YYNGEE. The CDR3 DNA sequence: TGTGCCAGCAGCGTAGACTATGAGCAGTTCTTC. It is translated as CASSVDYEQFF.

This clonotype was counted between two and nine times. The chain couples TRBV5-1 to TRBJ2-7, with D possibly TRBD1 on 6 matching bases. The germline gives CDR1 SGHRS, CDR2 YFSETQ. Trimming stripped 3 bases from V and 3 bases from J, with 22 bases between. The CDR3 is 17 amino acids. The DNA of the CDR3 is TGCGCCAGCAGCTGGGACGAACAGGGCCTCAATGTCTACGAGCAGTACTTC. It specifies CASSWDEQGLNVYEQYF.

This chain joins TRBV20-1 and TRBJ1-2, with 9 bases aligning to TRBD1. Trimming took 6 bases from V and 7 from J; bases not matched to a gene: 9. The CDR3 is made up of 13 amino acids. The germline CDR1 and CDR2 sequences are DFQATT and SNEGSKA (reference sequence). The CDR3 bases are TGCAGTGCCATCCGGGACAGGGCTGCTGGCTACACCTTC. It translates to CSAIRDRAAGYTF.

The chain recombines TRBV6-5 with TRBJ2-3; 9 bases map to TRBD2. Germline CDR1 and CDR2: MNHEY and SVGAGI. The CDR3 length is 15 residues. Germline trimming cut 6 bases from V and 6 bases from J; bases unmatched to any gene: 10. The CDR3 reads CASSRRGGAGDTQYF. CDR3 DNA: TGTGCCAGCAGCCGCCGCGGGGGGGCCGGGGATACGCAGTATTTT.

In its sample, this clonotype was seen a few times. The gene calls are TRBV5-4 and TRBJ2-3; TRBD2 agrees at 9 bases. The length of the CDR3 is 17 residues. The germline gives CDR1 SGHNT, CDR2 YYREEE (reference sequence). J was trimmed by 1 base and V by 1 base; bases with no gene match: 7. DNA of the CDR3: TGTGCCAGCAGCTTGCGTCCAGAGCGGGGGGGCACAGATACGCAGTATTTT. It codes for CASSLRPERGGTDTQYF.

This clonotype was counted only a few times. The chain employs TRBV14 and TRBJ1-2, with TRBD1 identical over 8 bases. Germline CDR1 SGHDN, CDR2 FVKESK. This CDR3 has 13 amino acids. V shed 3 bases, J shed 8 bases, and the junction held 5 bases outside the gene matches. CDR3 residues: CASSQDRVVGYTF. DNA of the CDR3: TGTGCCAGCAGCCAGGACAGGGTCGTGGGCTACACCTTC. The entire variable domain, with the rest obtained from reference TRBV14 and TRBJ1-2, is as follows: EAGVTQFPSHSVIEKGQTVTLRCDPISGHDNLYWYRRVMGKEIKFLLHFVKESKQDESGMPNNRFLAERTGGTYSTLKVQPAELEDSGVYFCASSQDRVVGYTFGSGTRLTVV.

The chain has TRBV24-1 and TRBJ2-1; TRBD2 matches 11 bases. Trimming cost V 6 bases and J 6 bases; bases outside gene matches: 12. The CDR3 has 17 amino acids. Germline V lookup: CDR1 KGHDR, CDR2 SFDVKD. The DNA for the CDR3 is TGTGCCACCAGTATAGGTAGCGGGAGGGCGACGGGCAATGAGCAGTTCTTC. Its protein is CATSIGSGRATGNEQFF.

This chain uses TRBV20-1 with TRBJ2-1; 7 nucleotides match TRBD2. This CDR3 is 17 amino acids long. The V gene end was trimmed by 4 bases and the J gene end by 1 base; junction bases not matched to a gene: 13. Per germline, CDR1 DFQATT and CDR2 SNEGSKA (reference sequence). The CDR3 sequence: CSAKKVLGGRSYNEQFF. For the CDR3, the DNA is TGCAGTGCTAAGAAGGTTTTGGGGGGGAGGTCCTACAATGAGCAGTTCTTC.

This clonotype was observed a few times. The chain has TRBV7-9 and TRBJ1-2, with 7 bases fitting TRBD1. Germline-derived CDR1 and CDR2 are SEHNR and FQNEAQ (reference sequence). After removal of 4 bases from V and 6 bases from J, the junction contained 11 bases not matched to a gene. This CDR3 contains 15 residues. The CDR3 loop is CASSSRDSPLDGYTF. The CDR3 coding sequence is TGTGCCAGCAGCTCCCGGGACAGCCCTTTGGATGGCTACACCTTC.

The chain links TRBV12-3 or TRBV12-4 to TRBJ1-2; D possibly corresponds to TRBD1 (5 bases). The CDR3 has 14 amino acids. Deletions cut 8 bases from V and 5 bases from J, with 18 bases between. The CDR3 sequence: CASGGVRGVYGYTF. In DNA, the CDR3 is TGTGCCAGCGGGGGGGTAAGGGGTGTTTATGGCTACACCTTC.

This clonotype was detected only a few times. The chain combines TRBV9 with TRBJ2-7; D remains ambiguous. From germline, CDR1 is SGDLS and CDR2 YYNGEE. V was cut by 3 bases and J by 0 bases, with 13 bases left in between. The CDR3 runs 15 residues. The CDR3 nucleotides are TGTGCCAGCAGCGGAACCATGGACGGCTCCTACGAGCAGTACTTC. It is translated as CASSGTMDGSYEQYF.

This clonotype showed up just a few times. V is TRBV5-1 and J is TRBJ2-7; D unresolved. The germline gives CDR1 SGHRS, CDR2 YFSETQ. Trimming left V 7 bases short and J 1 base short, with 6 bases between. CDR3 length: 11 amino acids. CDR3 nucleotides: TGCGCCAGCGCTAAATCCTACGAGCAGTACTTC. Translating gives CASAKSYEQYF.